The rows below give T cell receptor beta chains drawn from one sample of a study of cytomegalovirus exposure and HLA in healthy donors. Clones were read by immunoSEQ multiplex PCR, and TCRdb kept only the in-frame ones, dropping some. The repertoire holds 130,000 to 150,000 clones, with roughly 80% as singletons. The sample comprised PBMCs. These TCRs come from a female donor in good health and CMV-seronegative. Both conserved end residues are part of each CDR3. D genes are given only for firm matches. Not all rows give a size; the values are once, few, many and, for expanded clones, a class.

cdr3_aa: CASSDTIFHGYTF; cdr3_nt: TGTGCCAGCAGTGATACAATCTTTCATGGCTACACCTTC; cdr3_length: 13; d_call: NA; j_call: TRBJ1-2; clone_size: NA; v_call: TRBV6-1
cdr3_aa: CASSQTGELGEQFF; cdr3_nt: TGTGCCAGTAGTCAGACAGGGGAATTAGGTGAGCAGTTCTTC; cdr3_length: 14; d_call: TRBD1; j_call: TRBJ2-1; clone_size: NA; v_call: TRBV19
cdr3_aa: CASSQAPRPNTGELFF; cdr3_nt: TGCGCCAGCAGCCAAGCTCCGCGGCCGAACACCGGGGAGCTGTTTTTT; cdr3_length: 16; d_call: NA; j_call: TRBJ2-2; clone_size: NA; v_call: TRBV4-1
cdr3_aa: CASSLGQGGYTF; cdr3_nt: TGTGCCAGCAGCTTGGGGCAGGGTGGCTACACCTTC; cdr3_length: 12; d_call: NA; j_call: TRBJ1-2; clone_size: NA; v_call: TRBV7-2
cdr3_aa: CASSPSPGYEQFF; cdr3_nt: TGTGCCAGCAGCCCTTCACCGGGATATGAGCAGTTCTTC; cdr3_length: 13; d_call: NA; j_call: TRBJ2-1; clone_size: NA; v_call: TRBV11-2
cdr3_aa: CASSARPGQIIHLVHF; cdr3_nt: TGTGCCAGCAGCGCTAGGCCGGGACAGATAATTCATTTGGTCCACTTT; cdr3_length: 16; d_call: TRBD1; j_call: TRBJ1-6; clone_size: few; v_call: TRBV2
cdr3_aa: CASSLDSYGNTIYF; cdr3_nt: TGCGCCAGCAGCTTGGACAGCTATGGAAACACCATATATTTT; cdr3_length: 14; d_call: NA; j_call: TRBJ1-3; clone_size: NA; v_call: TRBV5-1
cdr3_aa: CASSYEGGDGEQFF; cdr3_nt: TGTGCCAGCAGTTACGAGGGCGGGGATGGTGAGCAGTTCTTC; cdr3_length: 14; d_call: NA; j_call: TRBJ2-1; clone_size: NA; v_call: TRBV6-6
cdr3_aa: CASSFRDGQVGTQYF; cdr3_nt: TGTGCCAGCAGCTTTCGGGACGGACAGGTTGGGACCCAGTACTTC; cdr3_length: 15; d_call: TRBD1; j_call: TRBJ2-5; clone_size: NA; v_call: TRBV7-8
cdr3_aa: CASSKRRGSYTF; cdr3_nt: TGTGCCAGCAGCAAGCGGCGGGGTAGCTACACCTTC; cdr3_length: 12; d_call: NA; j_call: TRBJ1-2; clone_size: NA; v_call: TRBV6-5
cdr3_aa: CSSSASYNEQFF; cdr3_nt: TGTTCCAGCAGCGCGTCCTACAATGAGCAGTTCTTC; cdr3_length: 12; d_call: NA; j_call: TRBJ2-1; clone_size: NA; v_call: TRBV7-9
cdr3_aa: CAWSTDRGYAYEQYF; cdr3_nt: TGTGCCTGGAGTACCGACAGGGGCTATGCCTACGAGCAGTACTTC; cdr3_length: 15; d_call: TRBD1; j_call: TRBJ2-7; clone_size: NA; v_call: TRBV30
cdr3_aa: CASSQQGRQSTDTQYF; cdr3_nt: TGCGCCAGCAGCCAACAGGGGAGGCAGAGCACAGATACGCAGTATTTT; cdr3_length: 16; d_call: NA; j_call: TRBJ2-3; clone_size: NA; v_call: TRBV5-1
cdr3_aa: CASSTTLDYEQYF; cdr3_nt: TGCGCCAGCAGCACCACTCTAGACTACGAGCAGTACTTC; cdr3_length: 13; d_call: NA; j_call: TRBJ2-7; clone_size: NA; v_call: TRBV4-1
cdr3_aa: CAWSKGRGETQYF; cdr3_nt: TGTGCCTGGAGTAAAGGGAGAGGAGAGACCCAGTACTTC; cdr3_length: 13; d_call: NA; j_call: TRBJ2-5; clone_size: NA; v_call: TRBV30
cdr3_aa: CSARARVEAFF; cdr3_nt: TGCAGTGCTAGAGCGAGAGTTGAAGCTTTCTTT; cdr3_length: 11; d_call: NA; j_call: TRBJ1-1; clone_size: NA; v_call: TRBV20-1
cdr3_aa: CASSLWGTGGYEQYF; cdr3_nt: TGCGCCAGCAGCTTGTGGGGGACAGGGGGCTACGAGCAGTACTTC; cdr3_length: 15; d_call: TRBD1; j_call: TRBJ2-7; clone_size: NA; v_call: TRBV5-1
cdr3_aa: CSVKGGSSYNEQFF; cdr3_nt: TGCAGCGTGAAAGGGGGAAGCTCCTACAATGAGCAGTTCTTC; cdr3_length: 14; d_call: NA; j_call: TRBJ2-1; clone_size: NA; v_call: TRBV29-1
cdr3_aa: CASSPWDRVTQYF; cdr3_nt: TGTGCCAGCAGCCCCTGGGACAGGGTGACCCAGTACTTC; cdr3_length: 13; d_call: TRBD1; j_call: TRBJ2-5; clone_size: NA; v_call: TRBV7-9
cdr3_aa: CASSDPAANTEAFF; cdr3_nt: TGTGCCAGCAGTGACCCGGCGGCAAACACTGAAGCTTTCTTT; cdr3_length: 14; d_call: NA; j_call: TRBJ1-1; clone_size: NA; v_call: TRBV6-5
cdr3_aa: CASKEIGGNNEKLFF; cdr3_nt: TGTGCCAGCAAGGAAATCGGGGGTAATAATGAAAAACTGTTTTTT; cdr3_length: 15; d_call: NA; j_call: TRBJ1-4; clone_size: NA; v_call: TRBV25-1
cdr3_aa: CASSEERGGEQFF; cdr3_nt: TGTGCCAGCAGTGAAGAGCGGGGGGGGGAGCAGTTCTTC; cdr3_length: 13; d_call: TRBD2; j_call: TRBJ2-1; clone_size: NA; v_call: TRBV2
cdr3_aa: CASQVSGGSSSTDTQYF; cdr3_nt: TGTGCCAGTCAAGTTTCTGGGGGCAGTTCTAGCACAGATACGCAGTATTTT; cdr3_length: 17; d_call: NA; j_call: TRBJ2-3; clone_size: NA; v_call: TRBV19
cdr3_aa: CASSPNPQRESHEQYF; cdr3_nt: TGTGCCAGCAGCCCCAATCCCCAGCGGGAGTCTCACGAGCAGTACTTC; cdr3_length: 16; d_call: TRBD2; j_call: TRBJ2-7; clone_size: NA; v_call: TRBV7-9
cdr3_aa: CASTTGAGNTEAFF; cdr3_nt: TGTGCCAGCACTACAGGGGCGGGGAACACTGAAGCTTTCTTT; cdr3_length: 14; d_call: TRBD1; j_call: TRBJ1-1; clone_size: NA; v_call: TRBV5-4
cdr3_aa: CASSLFVRGSYGYTF; cdr3_nt: TGTGCCAGCAGTTTATTCGTCAGGGGGTCCTATGGCTACACCTTC; cdr3_length: 15; d_call: TRBD1; j_call: TRBJ1-2; clone_size: NA; v_call: TRBV28
cdr3_aa: CAISGGLPGETQYF; cdr3_nt: TGTGCCATCAGTGGAGGACTCCCCGGGGAGACCCAGTACTTC; cdr3_length: 14; d_call: NA; j_call: TRBJ2-5; clone_size: NA; v_call: TRBV10-3
cdr3_aa: CASSPKLGATGELFF; cdr3_nt: TGTGCCAGCAGCCCCAAGCTGGGAGCGACCGGGGAGCTGTTTTTT; cdr3_length: 15; d_call: NA; j_call: TRBJ2-2; clone_size: once; v_call: TRBV4-2
cdr3_aa: CASSEDRSPGELFF; cdr3_nt: TGTGCCAGCAGTGAGGACAGGAGTCCCGGGGAGCTGTTTTTT; cdr3_length: 14; d_call: TRBD1; j_call: TRBJ2-2; clone_size: NA; v_call: TRBV25-1
cdr3_aa: CASSESAGAGANVLTF; cdr3_nt: TGCGCCAGCAGTGAGTCAGCAGGGGCTGGGGCCAACGTCCTGACTTTC; cdr3_length: 16; d_call: NA; j_call: TRBJ2-6; clone_size: NA; v_call: TRBV10-1
cdr3_aa: CASNLPGGMNTEAFF; cdr3_nt: TGTGCCAGTAACCTACCGGGGGGGATGAACACTGAAGCTTTCTTT; cdr3_length: 15; d_call: NA; j_call: TRBJ1-1; clone_size: NA; v_call: TRBV19
cdr3_aa: CASSHGTGPGEQFF; cdr3_nt: TGTGCCAGCAGCCACGGGACAGGTCCTGGTGAGCAGTTCTTC; cdr3_length: 14; d_call: TRBD1; j_call: TRBJ2-1; clone_size: NA; v_call: TRBV7-9
cdr3_aa: CASSLFTLRAQYF; cdr3_nt: TGTGCCAGCAGCTTATTCACCCTCCGGGCCCAGTACTTC; cdr3_length: 13; d_call: NA; j_call: TRBJ2-5; clone_size: NA; v_call: TRBV13
cdr3_aa: CASSSRQGRGSWYGYTF; cdr3_nt: TGTGCCAGCAGCTCCCGACAGGGACGAGGGTCTTGGTATGGCTACACCTTC; cdr3_length: 17; d_call: TRBD1; j_call: TRBJ1-2; clone_size: NA; v_call: TRBV5-4
cdr3_aa: CASSLLPRGTNEKLFF; cdr3_nt: TGCGCCAGCAGCTTGTTGCCCAGGGGTACTAATGAAAAACTGTTTTTT; cdr3_length: 16; d_call: NA; j_call: TRBJ1-4; clone_size: NA; v_call: TRBV5-1
cdr3_aa: CASSVGTTERVYEQYF; cdr3_nt: TGTGCCAGCAGCGTTGGGACAACCGAAAGAGTCTACGAGCAGTACTTC; cdr3_length: 16; d_call: NA; j_call: TRBJ2-7; clone_size: NA; v_call: TRBV9
cdr3_aa: CASSFSGDQPQHF; cdr3_nt: TGTGCCAGCAGCTTTTCGGGAGATCAGCCCCAGCATTTT; cdr3_length: 13; d_call: NA; j_call: TRBJ1-5; clone_size: once; v_call: TRBV7-6
cdr3_aa: CASSSGLYEQYF; cdr3_nt: TGCGCCAGCAGCTCGGGACTCTACGAGCAGTACTTC; cdr3_length: 12; d_call: NA; j_call: TRBJ2-7; clone_size: NA; v_call: TRBV5-1
cdr3_aa: CASSEAPGQNYEQYF; cdr3_nt: TGTGCCAGCAGTGAAGCGCCGGGACAGAACTACGAGCAGTACTTC; cdr3_length: 15; d_call: TRBD1; j_call: TRBJ2-7; clone_size: few; v_call: TRBV6-1
cdr3_aa: CSVAGGGRNGYTF; cdr3_nt: TGCAGCGTTGCGGGCGGGGGTAGGAATGGCTACACCTTC; cdr3_length: 13; d_call: NA; j_call: TRBJ1-2; clone_size: few; v_call: TRBV29-1
cdr3_aa: CASSASQGYEQYF; cdr3_nt: TGTGCCAGCAGCGCGTCACAGGGTTACGAGCAGTACTTC; cdr3_length: 13; d_call: NA; j_call: TRBJ2-7; clone_size: once; v_call: TRBV9
cdr3_aa: CAWTPGQDEQYF; cdr3_nt: TGTGCCTGGACTCCGGGACAAGACGAGCAGTACTTC; cdr3_length: 12; d_call: NA; j_call: TRBJ2-7; clone_size: NA; v_call: TRBV30
cdr3_aa: CATEDRGRRPEAFF; cdr3_nt: TGTGCCACTGAAGACAGGGGGCGCCGCCCTGAAGCTTTCTTT; cdr3_length: 14; d_call: TRBD1; j_call: TRBJ1-1; clone_size: NA; v_call: TRBV6-1